The 14 T cell receptor beta chains reported below all come from one sample, sequenced in a study of cytomegalovirus exposure and HLA in healthy donors. In the PCR, 60 Vbeta and 13 Jbeta primers were used. Data came from immunoSEQ multiplex PCR; TCRdb stores just in-frame clones and leaves some out. The sample has about 60,000 clones, 87% seen once. Sample: PBMCs. Source of these receptors: a man aged 18 to 29 in good health and CMV-seronegative.

The chain uses TRBV9 and TRBJ2-7, with TRBD1 as a possible D gene (6 bases). The CDR3 runs 14 residues. Germline V CDR1 and CDR2: SGDLS, YYNGEE. Trimming left V 4 bases short and J 2 bases short, with 13 bases between. DNA for the CDR3: TGTGCCAGCAGCTCCGGGACAAAAACCTACGAGCAGTACTTC. It is translated as CASSSGTKTYEQYF.

The chain joins TRBV4-1 to TRBJ1-6, with TRBD1 as a possible D gene (5 bases). Germline CDR1 MGHRA, CDR2 YSYEKL. V lost 3 bases and J lost 7, with 19 bases in between. The CDR3 has 17 residues. The CDR3 protein is CASSHPPTGTPNSPLHF. The CDR3 DNA reads as TGCGCCAGCAGCCACCCCCCGACCGGGACTCCGAATTCACCCCTCCACTTT.

This chain uses TRBV9 with TRBJ1-1, with TRBD1 as a possible D gene (6 bases). Germline V gives CDR1 SGDLS, CDR2 YYNGEE. This CDR3 spans 14 amino acids. The V gene lost 2 bases and the J gene lost 1 base, with 9 bases spanning the gap. DNA of the CDR3: TGTGCCAGCAGCGTGGGGGCAGGGAACACTGAAGCTTTCTTT. Translating gives CASSVGAGNTEAFF.

The chain couples TRBV12-5 to TRBJ2-7; TRBD1 agrees at 7 bases. Germline CDR1 is LGHNT and CDR2 is FRNRAP. The CDR3 contains 13 residues. Losses at the gene ends were 2 bases for V and 3 bases for J; bases not matched to a gene: 1. The CDR3 coding sequence is TGTGCTAGTGGTTTGACAGGGGTCTACGAGCAGTACTTC. Translating gives CASGLTGVYEQYF. Based on the CDR3 plus reference TRBV12-5 and TRBJ2-7, the full variable domain is DARVTQTPRHKVTEMGQEVTMRCQPILGHNTVFWYRQTMMQGLELLAYFRNRAPLDDSGMPKDRFSAEMPDATLATLKIQPSEPRDSAVYFCASGLTGVYEQYFGPGTRLTVT.

The chain is built from TRBV29-1 and TRBJ1-4; 7 positions agree with TRBD1. Trimming cost V 6 bases and J 8 bases; bases outside gene matches: 9. Germline CDR1 SQVTM, CDR2 ANQGSEA. The CDR3 contains 13 residues. CDR3 DNA sequence: TGCAGCGTACAGGGGTCGGGGCGGGAAAAACTGTTTTTT. Translating gives CSVQGSGREKLFF.

J is TRBJ2-3 and V is TRBV30, with a weak D call TRBD2 (6 bases). From germline, CDR1 is GTSNPN and CDR2 SVGIG (reference sequence). CDR3 length: 13 amino acids. V gave up 1 base and J gave up 5 bases, with 10 bases separating them. This CDR3 is CAWSGPEGDTQYF. The CDR3 nucleotides read TGTGCCTGGAGTGGGCCGGAGGGAGATACGCAGTATTTT. The whole variable domain, remainder taken from reference TRBV30 and TRBJ2-3, is SQTIHQWPATLVQPVGSPLSLECTVEGTSNPNLYWYRQAAGRGLQLLFYSVGIGQISSEVPQNLSASRPQDRQFILSSKKLLLSDSGFYLCAWSGPEGDTQYFGPGTRLTVL.

This chain joins TRBV28 and TRBJ1-4; no definite D call. Trimming took off 8 bases at V and 6 bases at J, with 16 bases between the two ends. The CDR3 is 14 residues long. Germline lookup yields CDR1 MDHEN and CDR2 SYDVKM. The CDR3 region is CASEDPGRHEKLFF. Here the CDR3 DNA reads TGTGCCAGCGAAGATCCGGGGAGGCATGAAAAACTGTTTTTT.

Only a few counts were recorded for this clone. The V gene is TRBV6-7, the J gene TRBJ1-4, with unresolved D. TRBV6-7 is sorted into the ORF group, with uncertain function. This CDR3 has 14 residues. The V gene lost 6 bases and the J gene lost 6 bases, with 14 bases spanning the gap. The CDR3 spells CASSPDPGHEKLFF. For the CDR3, the DNA is TGTGCCAGCAGCCCCGACCCTGGGCATGAAAAACTGTTTTTT.

The chain couples TRBV7-2 to TRBJ2-1; the match to TRBD2 covers 8 bases. V gave up 5 bases and J gave up 5 bases; unmatched junction bases: 11. The germline V gene has CDR1 SGHTA and CDR2 FQGNSA. The CDR3 extends over 16 amino acids. The CDR3 DNA reads TGTGCCAGCAGCCAGCAACGGGGGGGCAAGGACAATGAGCAGTTCTTC. It yields the protein CASSQQRGGKDNEQFF.

The chain employs TRBV5-1 and TRBJ2-6, with no clear D. Per the germline V gene, CDR1 is SGHRS and CDR2 is YFSETQ. With 3 bases removed from V and 2 bases from J, the gap between germline ends came to 12 bases. The CDR3 runs 16 residues. CDR3 in DNA: TGCGCCAGCAGCTACGACTGGTTACCTGGGGCCAACGTCCTGACTTTC. Its translation is CASSYDWLPGANVLTF.

The rearrangement uses TRBV29-1 and TRBJ2-1; D possibly corresponds to TRBD1 (6 bases). The CDR3 has 11 residues. Trimming took off 4 bases at V and 6 bases at J, with 7 bases between the two ends. The germline V gene encodes CDR1 SQVTM and CDR2 ANQGSEA. In DNA, the CDR3 is TGCAGCGTTGGACAGGTCAATGAGCAGTTCTTC. Translated: CSVGQVNEQFF.

This clone was seen only once. This chain links TRBV10-3 with TRBJ1-6; maybe TRBD1 (6 bases). Looked up from germline, CDR1 is ENHRY and CDR2 is SYGVKD. V was cut by 2 bases and J by 10 bases, with 9 bases left in between. The CDR3 consists of 13 residues. CDR3 DNA sequence: TGTGCCATCAGTGAGCCCAGGGGATCACCCCTCCACTTT. This codes for CAISEPRGSPLHF.

The chain links TRBV11-1 to TRBJ1-1; D possibly corresponds to TRBD1 (5 bases). Germline loops: CDR1 SGHAT, CDR2 FQDESV (reference sequence). Trimming shortened V by 6 bases and J by 4 bases, and 15 bases separated the two germline ends. The CDR3 spans 14 residues. The CDR3 DNA sequence: TGTGCCAGCAGAACAGGCCAAGTAGCCACTGAAGCTTTCTTT. As protein: CASRTGQVATEAFF.

V gene TRBV28 combines with J gene TRBJ2-1; 8 bases fit TRBD1. CDR3 length: 11 amino acids. Germline CDR1 reads MDHEN; CDR2 reads SYDVKM. V trimming: 6 bases; J trimming: 12 bases; junction bases outside the gene matches: 4. CDR3 nucleotide sequence: TGTGCCAGCAGCCTCGGACAGGGGCAGTTCTTC. As protein: CASSLGQGQFF.